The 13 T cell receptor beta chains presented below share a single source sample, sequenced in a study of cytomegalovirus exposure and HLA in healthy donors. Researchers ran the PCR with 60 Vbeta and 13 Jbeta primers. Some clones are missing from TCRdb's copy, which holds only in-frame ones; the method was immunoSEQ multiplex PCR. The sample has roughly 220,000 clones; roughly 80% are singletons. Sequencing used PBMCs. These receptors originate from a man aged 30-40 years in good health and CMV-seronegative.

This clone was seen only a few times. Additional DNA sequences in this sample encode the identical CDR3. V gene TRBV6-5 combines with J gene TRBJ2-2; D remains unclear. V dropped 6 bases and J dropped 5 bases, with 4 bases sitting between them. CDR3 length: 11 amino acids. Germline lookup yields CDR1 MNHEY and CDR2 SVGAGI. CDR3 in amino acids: CASSLTGELFF. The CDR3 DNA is TGTGCCAGCAGCCTTACCGGGGAGCTGTTTTTT.

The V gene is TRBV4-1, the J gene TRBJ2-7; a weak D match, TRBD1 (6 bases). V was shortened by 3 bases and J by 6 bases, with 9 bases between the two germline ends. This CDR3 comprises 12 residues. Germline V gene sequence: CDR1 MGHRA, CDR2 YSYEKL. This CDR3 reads CASSQLGGEQYF. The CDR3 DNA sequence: TGCGCCAGCAGCCAGTTAGGGGGCGAGCAGTACTTC.

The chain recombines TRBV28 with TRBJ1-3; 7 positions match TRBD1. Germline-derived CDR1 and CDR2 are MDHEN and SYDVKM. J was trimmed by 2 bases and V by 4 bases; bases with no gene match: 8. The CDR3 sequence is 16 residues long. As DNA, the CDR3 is TGTGCCAGCAGTTCGATCAGGGGGAACCCTGGAAACACCATATATTTT. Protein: CASSSIRGNPGNTIYF.

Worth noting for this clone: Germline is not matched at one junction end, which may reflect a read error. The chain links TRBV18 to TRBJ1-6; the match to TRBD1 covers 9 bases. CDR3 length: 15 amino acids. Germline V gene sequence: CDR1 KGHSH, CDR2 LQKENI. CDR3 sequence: CASSPQGATDSPLHF. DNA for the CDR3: TGTGCCAGCTCGCCACAGGGGGCTACGGATTCACCCCTCCACTTT.

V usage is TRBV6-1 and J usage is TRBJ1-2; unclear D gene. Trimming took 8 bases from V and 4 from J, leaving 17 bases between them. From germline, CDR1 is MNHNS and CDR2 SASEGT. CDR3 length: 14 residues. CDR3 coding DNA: TGTGCCAGCTACCCGCCCCGGTTCACCTATGGCTACACCTTC. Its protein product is CASYPPRFTYGYTF.

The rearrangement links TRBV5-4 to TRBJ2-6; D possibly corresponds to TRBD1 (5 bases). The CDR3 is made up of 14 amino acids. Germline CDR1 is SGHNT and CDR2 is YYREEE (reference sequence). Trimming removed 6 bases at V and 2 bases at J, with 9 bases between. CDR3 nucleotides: TGTGCCAGCAACGCAGGGCCTGGGGCCAACGTCCTGACTTTC. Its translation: CASNAGPGANVLTF.

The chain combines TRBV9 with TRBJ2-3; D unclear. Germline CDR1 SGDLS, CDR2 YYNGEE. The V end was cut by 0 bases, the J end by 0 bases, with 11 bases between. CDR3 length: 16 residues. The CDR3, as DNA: TGTGCCAGCAGCGTAGTAGCTCGACCTAGCACAGATACGCAGTATTTT. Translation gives CASSVVARPSTDTQYF.

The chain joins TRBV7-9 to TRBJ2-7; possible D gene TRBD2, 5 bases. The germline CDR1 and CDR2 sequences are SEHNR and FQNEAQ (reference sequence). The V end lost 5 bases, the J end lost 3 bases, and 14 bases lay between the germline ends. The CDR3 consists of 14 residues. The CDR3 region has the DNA TGTGCCAGCAGCCCTCCCGAGCGGTTCTACGAGCAGTACTTC. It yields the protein CASSPPERFYEQYF.

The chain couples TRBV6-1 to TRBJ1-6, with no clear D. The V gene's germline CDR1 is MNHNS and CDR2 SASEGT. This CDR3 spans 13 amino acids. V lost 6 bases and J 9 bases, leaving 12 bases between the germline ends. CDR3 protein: CASRTGISSPLHF. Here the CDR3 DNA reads TGTGCCAGCAGGACCGGGATTTCTTCACCCCTCCACTTT.

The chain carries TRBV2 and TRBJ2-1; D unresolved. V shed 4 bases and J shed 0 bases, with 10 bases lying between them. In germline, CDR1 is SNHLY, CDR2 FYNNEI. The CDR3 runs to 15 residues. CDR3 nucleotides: TGTGCCAGCAGTGTTCAGGAAAGCTCCTACAATGAGCAGTTCTTC. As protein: CASSVQESSYNEQFF. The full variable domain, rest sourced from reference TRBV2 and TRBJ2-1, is EPEVTQTPSHQVTQMGQEVILRCVPISNHLYFYWYRQILGQKVEFLVSFYNNEISEKSEIFDDQFSVERPDGSNFTLKIRSTKLEDSAMYFCASSVQESSYNEQFFGPGTRLTVL.

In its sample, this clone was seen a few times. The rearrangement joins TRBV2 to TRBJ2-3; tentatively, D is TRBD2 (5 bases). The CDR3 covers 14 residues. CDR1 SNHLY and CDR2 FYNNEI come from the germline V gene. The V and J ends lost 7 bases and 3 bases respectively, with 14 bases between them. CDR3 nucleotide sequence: TGTGCCAGCACACGGGAAGGTTTGACAGATACGCAGTATTTT. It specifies CASTREGLTDTQYF.

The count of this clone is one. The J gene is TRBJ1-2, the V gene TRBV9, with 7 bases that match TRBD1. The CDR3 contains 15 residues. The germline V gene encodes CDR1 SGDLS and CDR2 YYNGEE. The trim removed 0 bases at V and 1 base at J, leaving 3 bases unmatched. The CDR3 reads CASSVDTGDNYGYTF. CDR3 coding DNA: TGTGCCAGCAGCGTAGATACAGGGGATAACTATGGCTACACCTTC.

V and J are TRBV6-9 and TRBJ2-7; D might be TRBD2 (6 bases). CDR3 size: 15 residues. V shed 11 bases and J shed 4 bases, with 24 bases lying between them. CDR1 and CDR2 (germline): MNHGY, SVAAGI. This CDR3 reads CASRGSGTPGYEQYF. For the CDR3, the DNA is TGTGCCTCCCGGGGTAGCGGTACTCCGGGGTACGAGCAGTACTTC.